This T cell receptor beta chain was recorded in a study of long-term antiretroviral therapy in people with HIV. Study-wide points: Repertoires with HIV possessed tighter CDR3 length spans than those of controls. Within the repertoire, clones expanded before ART were dominant at all time points.

Researchers secured at least one pre-ART and at least two post-ART PBMC samples from each donor. United States facilities provided treatment to all participants with HIV. A note on this clone: The antigen remains unidentified.

This CDR3 has 12 residues. V lost 4 bases and J lost 5, with 12 bases in between. Germline-derived CDR1 and CDR2 are GTSNPN and SVGIG (reference sequence). They ran version v3.0 of the immunoSEQ assay at survey level. Repertoires were generated with immunoSEQ multiplex PCR, while TCRdb's copy carries only in-frame clones and drops some. This table holds 30,000 to 40,000 clones, 82% found once. The sample was unsorted PBMCs, taken 0.3 years after starting antiretroviral therapy. The rearrangement uses TRBV30 and TRBJ2-7; D call uncertain. This TCR came from a man aged 18-30 years with HIV. Written as DNA, the CDR3 is TGTGCCTGGACCCCGATAGGGAACGAGCAGTACTTC. It yields the protein CAWTPIGNEQYF.